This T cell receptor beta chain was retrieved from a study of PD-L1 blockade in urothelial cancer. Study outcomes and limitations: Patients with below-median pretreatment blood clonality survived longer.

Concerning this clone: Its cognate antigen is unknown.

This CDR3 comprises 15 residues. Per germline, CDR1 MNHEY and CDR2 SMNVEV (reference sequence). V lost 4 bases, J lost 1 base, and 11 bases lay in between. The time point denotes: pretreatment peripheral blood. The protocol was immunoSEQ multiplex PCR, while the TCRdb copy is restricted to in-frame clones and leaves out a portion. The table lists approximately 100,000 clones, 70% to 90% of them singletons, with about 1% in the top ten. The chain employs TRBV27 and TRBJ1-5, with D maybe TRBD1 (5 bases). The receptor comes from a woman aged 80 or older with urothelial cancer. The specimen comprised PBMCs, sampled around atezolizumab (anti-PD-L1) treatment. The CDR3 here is CASSSGIYSNQPQHF. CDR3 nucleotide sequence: TGTGCCAGCAGTTCAGGGATTTACAGCAATCAGCCCCAGCATTTT.